Listed below are T cell receptor beta chains from one sample, sequenced in a study of shared clonotypes between healthy human individuals. Sequencing used immunoSEQ multiplex PCR; TCRdb keeps in-frame clones, though not all of them. The sample lists approximately 810,000 clones, around 92% occurring once. The sample was naive CD8+ T cells sorted from blood. Source of these receptors: a man aged 25-40 years in good health. Both conserved end residues are part of each CDR3. Fields, in order: V gene, clone size, J gene, D gene, CDR3 DNA, CDR3 protein. D genes are given only for firm matches. Part of the rows lack a size; the others show once, few, many or a class for expanded clones.

v_gene: TRBV28
abundance: .
j_gene: TRBJ2-1
d_gene: TRBD2
CDR3nt: TGTGCCAGCAGTTTGCTAGCGGGTCTCTACAATGAGCAGTTCTTC
CDR3aa: CASSLLAGLYNEQFF

v_gene: TRBV18
abundance: .
j_gene: TRBJ2-2
d_gene: .
CDR3nt: TGTGCCAGCTCACCCCGGTGGGACACCGGGGAGCTGTTTTTT
CDR3aa: CASSPRWDTGELFF

v_gene: TRBV7-8
abundance: once
j_gene: TRBJ2-1
d_gene: .
CDR3nt: TGTGCCAGCAGCTTTCCCGGCCGTCTGAGTGAGCAGTTCTTC
CDR3aa: CASSFPGRLSEQFF

v_gene: TRBV10-3
abundance: .
j_gene: TRBJ2-7
d_gene: .
CDR3nt: TGTGCCATCAGGAACCAGGGAGATGCCTACGAGCAGTACTTC
CDR3aa: CAIRNQGDAYEQYF

v_gene: TRBV6-5
abundance: few
j_gene: TRBJ1-1
d_gene: .
CDR3nt: TGTGCCAGCAGCAAGTTGAACACTGAAGCTTTCTTT
CDR3aa: CASSKLNTEAFF

v_gene: TRBV19
abundance: .
j_gene: TRBJ2-7
d_gene: .
CDR3nt: TGTGCCAGTAGTAAGGACTGGTCCTACGAGCAGTACTTC
CDR3aa: CASSKDWSYEQYF

v_gene: TRBV19
abundance: .
j_gene: TRBJ2-1
d_gene: TRBD1
CDR3nt: TGTGCCAGTACCTCGGGGACAGGGCCCTACAATGAGCAGTTCTTC
CDR3aa: CASTSGTGPYNEQFF

v_gene: TRBV5-6
abundance: .
j_gene: TRBJ2-7
d_gene: TRBD1
CDR3nt: TGTGCCAGCAGCTACAAAAAGACAGGGGGCCGGTTCTACGAGCAGTACTTC
CDR3aa: CASSYKKTGGRFYEQYF

v_gene: TRBV9
abundance: .
j_gene: TRBJ1-1
d_gene: .
CDR3nt: TGTGCCAGCAGCGTAGTCGGAGAGAACACTGAAGCTTTCTTT
CDR3aa: CASSVVGENTEAFF

v_gene: TRBV25-1
abundance: .
j_gene: TRBJ2-7
d_gene: .
CDR3nt: TGTGCCAGCAGAGTACAGAACTCCTACGAGCAGTACTTC
CDR3aa: CASRVQNSYEQYF

v_gene: TRBV14
abundance: .
j_gene: TRBJ1-1
d_gene: .
CDR3nt: TGTGCCAGCAGCCTAGTGGGGAACACTGAAGCTTTCTTT
CDR3aa: CASSLVGNTEAFF

v_gene: TRBV28
abundance: .
j_gene: TRBJ2-2
d_gene: TRBD2
CDR3nt: TGTGCCAGCAGTTTTGTTTTGCGGGAGGGCACCGGGGAGCTGTTTTTT
CDR3aa: CASSFVLREGTGELFF